The clone carrying this TCR beta chain was seen at least ten times. Its cognate antigen is unknown. RNA transcripts provided the template for amplifying TCR beta CDR3 regions. First-round RT-PCR relied on HTBI primers, and a second-round multiplex PCR came next. TCRdb reanalysed the multiplex PCR reads using MiXCR and keeps one entry per CDR3 protein. This table holds 340,000 or so distinct CDR3 sequences, under 20% found once. Germline V gives CDR1 DFQATT, CDR2 SNEGSKA (reference sequence). The CDR3 spans 11 residues. V lost 2 bases to trimming and J lost 5 bases, with 7 bases between them. This entry is derived from a study of Graves' ophthalmopathy and Graves' hyperthyroidism. Study-wide results and caveats: Both a roughly 70% sensitivity and a 72.22% specificity characterized the model's predictions of ophthalmopathy progression.

If patients had other autoimmune diseases, uncontrolled infections, pregnancy or lactation, they were excluded. It was on clinical symptoms, serum thyroxine, TRAb, thyroid ultrasound and orbital computed tomography that diagnosis relied. From fresh peripheral blood, over 9 ml in volume, the PBMCs were obtained. Input material: peripheral blood. The TCR sequence derives from an adult man with Graves' ophthalmopathy. J is TRBJ2-7 and V is TRBV20-1; D gene unclear. The CDR3 nucleotides read TGCAGTGCTAGACCCATCCACGAGCAGTACTTC. Translated: CSARPIHEQYF.